This T cell receptor beta chain was profiled in a study of T cell responses to AZD1222 COVID-19 vaccine. Worth noting for this clone: Its antigen is still unknown.

V shed 0 bases and J 0 bases; nucleotides not matched to a gene: 4. This CDR3 is built from 16 residues. Looked up from germline, CDR1 is SGHAT and CDR2 is FQNNGV. Sequencing was performed with immunoSEQ multiplex PCR; in TCRdb, only in-frame clones are kept and a portion is missing. The data hold 89,000 or so clones, with over 80% observed a single time. General observations from the study: Repertoires were sampled only after the peak T cell response. Donors skewed white British and female; clonal diversity was possibly underestimated. Spike-specific TCR breadth and depth grew following two AZD1222 doses. Variant regions that are unmutated are reportedly the target of nearly half of spike-specific TCRs.

V gene TRBV11-2 combines with J gene TRBJ1-2; 7 bases match TRBD1. The sequencing used peripheral blood, collected 28 days after the second AZD1222 dose. The origin of this receptor is an adult who received the AZD1222 COVID-19 vaccine. This CDR3 reads CASSLEPGQTNYGYTF. CDR3 in DNA: TGTGCCAGCAGCTTAGAACCGGGACAGACTAACTATGGCTACACCTTC.